A single T cell receptor beta chain is shown here with its context. This specimen belongs to a study of blood T cells in healthy people across ages. The CDR3 is 16 amino acids. The V end lost 1 base, the J end lost 4 bases, and 15 bases lay between the germline ends. CDR1 is LGHNA, CDR2 YSLEER, per germline. Through a sample-barcoded 5' primer and a J-beta primer mix, a second PCR was run for about 6 to 11 cycles. TCRdb re-called the 5' RACE reads through MiXCR, storing one row per CDR3 protein. The top ten hold roughly 26% of the sample, which has some 860,000 distinct CDR3 sequences, around 50% seen once.

Specimen: blood. V usage is TRBV4-3 and J usage is TRBJ2-3, with D possibly being TRBD2 (6 bases). This TCR was sampled from a man aged 35-49 years in good health. The CDR3 here is CASSQAGTRSADTQYF. The CDR3 DNA reads as TGCGCCAGCAGCCAAGCCGGGACTCGTTCTGCAGATACGCAGTATTTT.